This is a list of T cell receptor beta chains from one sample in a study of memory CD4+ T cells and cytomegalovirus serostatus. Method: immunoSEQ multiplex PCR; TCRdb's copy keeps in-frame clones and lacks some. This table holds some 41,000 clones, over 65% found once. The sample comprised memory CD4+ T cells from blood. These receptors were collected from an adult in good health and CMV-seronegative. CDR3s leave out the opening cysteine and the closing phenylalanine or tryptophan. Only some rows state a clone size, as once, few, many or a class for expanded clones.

ASSFRVWPTYEQY . TRBV27
ASSRLAGSTQY . TRBV5-1
AWSLGGPYEQY . TRBV30
ASSMGANQPQH . TRBV19
ATSRGQSGDNEQF . TRBV15
ASSAETQY . TRBV6-6
ASNGQGAGEKLF . TRBV6-6
ASSLGGYEQY . TRBV28
ASSNNLASYEQY . TRBV7-2
ASSGSATGEQY . TRBV10-1
ASSPRGGVGNTIY . TRBV7-2
ASGLTGTGEAF few TRBV12-5
AIASGTYEQY . TRBV28
ASIPRSNTEAF . TRBV6-1
ASSVGVGVGVVDTQY . TRBV9
ASSPRARAGEQY once TRBV6-6
ASGSGYEQY . TRBV7-2
ASSLGHEQY . TRBV11-2
ASSPTSGKGTGELF . TRBV7-7
ASSQEAKNSPLH . TRBV4-3
ASSRRTSLNEQF . TRBV7-2
ASSRLLAYTQETQY . TRBV7-9
ASSLDQYDYGYT few TRBV7-9
ASSNLRRVAYEQY . TRBV28
ASSQDWGQMTYEQY . TRBV4-1
ASSQDRNTEAF . TRBV5-6
ASSLMRGYNEQF medium-sized TRBV27
ASSLWPSTYEQY . TRBV28
AWTSLSSYNSPLH . TRBV30
ASEQSGANVLT . TRBV7-2
ASRDRSQETQY . TRBV28
ATRTGVGEETQY . TRBV7-2
ASSRLETSDAYEQY . TRBV5-4
ASSHIDPAYEQY . TRBV4-1
ASLIGNSNQPQH . TRBV6-1
SVDVRGRTTKNIQY . TRBV29-1
ASSSTGRNYGYT . TRBV28
ATLRPASYNEQF . TRBV28
ASSERATGTNEQF few TRBV6-1
ASSDRGRQETQY . TRBV6-5
ASSSQGARSNQPQH once TRBV2
ASSQDPGQGRLGTEAF once TRBV4-1
SGGSVREQY . TRBV29-1
ASSPPILSRDTDTQY . TRBV18
ASSLLAGAYNEQF . TRBV7-9
ASSQAFTSGRREQY . TRBV4-2
ASSPDYNEQF . TRBV5-1